This section outlines one TCR beta chain sequence together with its context. This clonotype was seen repeatedly, ten times or more. It lacks a known antigen. No base quality values were provided; no much bigger clone lies one nucleotide off. V is trimmed back by 0 bases and J by 2 bases, and the junction contains 4 bases that no gene match accounts for. The CDR3 runs 15 amino acids, cysteine and phenylalanine included. The read is trimmed to its CDR3 DNA, 45 bases read in frame from base 1. Sequences LGHNA (CDR1) and YNFKEQ (CDR2) are obtained from the germline V gene. The data are from a study of T-cell reconstitution after alpha-beta-depleted transplantation in children (dated by TCRdb to between 2015 and 2016). Regarding the complete study: Using TCR repertoire profiling, the study quantitatively followed how T-cell immune reconstitution unfolded in children after TCRalphabeta/CD19-depleted allogeneic hematopoietic cell transplantation.

The library was prepared using PCR. Instrument on record: Illumina HiSeq 2500. Molecular barcoding was employed in the preparation of TCR libraries, with unique molecular identifiers being used to normalize TCRbeta repertoire quantification. TCRdb passed the public sequencing reads through fastp at Q25 and MiXCR, retaining productive beta sequences. Merged by CDR3 protein, the rows form single entries marked with the most common genes and DNA. This sample has hundreds of thousands of distinct CDR3 sequences in its table, and approximately 17% of those were observed once. Approximately 1% of the sample is held by the ten biggest clonotypes.

The sequences come from PBMCs from the stem cell graft donor, collected from the stem cell graft. This receptor was identified in a human donor who donated a stem cell graft to a child with acute myeloid leukemia. The rearrangement joined TRBV4-2 to TRBJ2-7; 7 central bases correspond to TRBD1. The DNA sequence is given as TGTGCCAGCAGCCAAGAACAGGGGCGAACCTACGAGCAGTACTTC. It translates as CASSQEQGRTYEQYF.